These 27 T cell receptor beta chains were all obtained from the same sample, sequenced in a study of metastatic and nonmetastatic thyroid tumors. TCRdb reassembled clones from the PCR reads with MiXCR. The sample has about 93,000 clones, roughly 13% seen once. Every patient was untreated before thyroid surgery. The specimen was blood. All receptors derive from a female donor with papillary thyroid cancer or a benign thyroid nodule (not recorded which). Some clones in this sample may be carry-over from other donors' samples.

This chain links TRBV9 with TRBJ1-3; possibly TRBD1 for D (5 bases). Germline assignment: CDR1 SGDLS and CDR2 YYNGEE. This CDR3 has 14 residues. The germline V and J ends were trimmed by 4 bases and 4 bases, with 12 bases remaining between them. CDR3 coding DNA: TGTGCCAGCAGCCCGGGGCCTAGAGGAAACACCATATATTTT. It codes for CASSPGPRGNTIYF.

This clone showed up many times. J is TRBJ2-1 and V is TRBV9; 11 bases fit TRBD2. The CDR3 covers 15 residues. With V trimmed by 2 bases and J by 5 bases, 3 bases remained unmatched. Germline V gene data show CDR1 as SGDLS and CDR2 as YYNGEE. The CDR3 loop reads CASSVSGRVHNEQFF. The CDR3 nucleotides are TGTGCCAGCAGCGTTAGCGGGAGGGTCCACAATGAGCAGTTCTTC.

This clone was recorded at least ten times. This chain connects TRBV6-1 to TRBJ1-1; weak D call: TRBD1 (5 bases). Deletions cut 4 bases from V and 1 base from J, with 13 bases between. The CDR3 has 15 amino acids. Germline-derived CDR1 and CDR2 are MNHNS and SASEGT. Here the CDR3 DNA reads TGTGCCAGCAGTGTTAATGGGGGTGGGAACACTGAAGCTTTCTTT. Amino acid sequence: CASSVNGGGNTEAFF.

For this clone: Being one base from a much bigger clone, this may be a read error. The genes are TRBV3-1 and TRBJ2-3, with TRBD2 matching over 10 bases. Germline trimming cut 3 bases from V and 2 bases from J; bases unmatched to any gene: 5. CDR3 length: 16 amino acids. From germline, CDR1 is LGHDT and CDR2 YNNKEL (reference sequence). The CDR3, as DNA: TGTGCCAGCAGCCAGATACTAGCGGGGTCCACAGATACGCAGTATTTT. Translation gives CASSQILAGSTDTQYF.

Note on this clone: Other nucleotide sequences in the sample specify the same CDR3. This sequence joins TRBV10-3 and TRBJ1-2; D unresolved. This CDR3 region has 14 residues. V was pared by 5 bases and J by 7 bases, with 17 bases between. Germline CDR1 reads ENHRY; CDR2 reads SYGVKD. The CDR3 sequence: CAISSDLRLGGYTF. The CDR3 DNA reads TGTGCCATCAGTTCGGACCTACGACTAGGTGGCTACACCTTC.

This clone was counted ten times or more. The chain carries TRBV6-1 and TRBJ1-1; no definite D call. This CDR3 is built from 15 residues. The germline CDR1 and CDR2 sequences are MNHNS and SASEGT. V lost 5 bases and J lost 0, with 13 bases in between. This CDR3 is CASSLVTSMNTEAFF. DNA of the CDR3: TGTGCCAGCAGTTTGGTGACCTCCATGAACACTGAAGCTTTCTTT.

This clone came up many times. The chain employs TRBV10-3 and TRBJ2-1, with a weak D call TRBD2 (5 bases). The length of the CDR3 is 15 residues. The germline V and J ends were trimmed by 1 base and 7 bases, with 14 bases remaining between them. Germline V gene data show CDR1 as ENHRY and CDR2 as SYGVKD. The CDR3 region has the DNA TGTGCCATCAGTGAGTTATCCCGGCCGGGGAATGAGCAGTTCTTC. It specifies CAISELSRPGNEQFF.

This clone was observed many times. The chain uses TRBV9 and TRBJ2-1, with TRBD2 matching over 7 bases. V shed 0 bases, J shed 9 bases, and the junction held 9 bases outside the gene matches. The CDR3 extends over 15 amino acids. Germline values: CDR1 SGDLS, CDR2 YYNGEE. The CDR3 DNA sequence: TGTGCCAGCAGCGTAGCGATAGCGGGCACGACTGAGCAGTTCTTC. Encoded protein: CASSVAIAGTTEQFF.

This clone has ten or more counts. CDR3 loop: CASSDRDGSYNEQFF. Here the CDR3 DNA reads TGTGCCAGCAGTGACAGGGACGGATCCTACAATGAGCAGTTCTTC. The gene calls are TRBV6-1 and TRBJ2-1, with D perhaps being TRBD1 or TRBD2 (5 bases each). The germline V and J ends were trimmed by 3 bases and 1 base, with 10 bases remaining between them. The CDR3 is made up of 15 amino acids. The germline gives CDR1 MNHNS, CDR2 SASEGT.

In its sample, this clone was seen many times. The V gene is TRBV7-6, the J gene TRBJ2-1; D may be TRBD1 (6 bases). V was pared by 1 base and J by 4 bases, with 8 bases between. The CDR3 loop spans 14 amino acids. Germline CDR1 is SGHVS and CDR2 is FNYEAQ. In nucleotides, the CDR3 is TGTGCCAGCAGCTTAGGGACAGCTTACAATGAGCAGTTCTTC. This encodes CASSLGTAYNEQFF.

V gene TRBV7-6 combines with J gene TRBJ1-6, with D maybe TRBD1 (5 bases). Germline CDR1 and CDR2: SGHVS and FNYEAQ. The CDR3 has 14 amino acids. V was clipped by 5 bases and J by 6 bases, with 11 bases between them. The CDR3 DNA follows: TGTGCCAGCAGCGTGACAGAGTTTAATTCACCCCTCCACTTT. This sequence encodes CASSVTEFNSPLHF.

On this clone: Without the conserved terminal phenylalanine or tryptophan, this CDR3 likely stems from a read error. This chain connects TRBV6-1 to TRBJ2-1; D is perhaps TRBD2 (5 bases). V lost 7 bases to trimming and J lost 3 bases, with 25 bases between them. Germline lookup yields CDR1 MNHNS and CDR2 SASEGT. The CDR3 loop spans 18 amino acids. In nucleotides, the CDR3 is TGTGCCAGCATTCCGACTAATCGGGTAGCAGTCAGCTACAATGAGCAGTTCTTA. This translates into CASIPTNRVAVSYNEQFL.

This clone has at least ten counts. The chain combines TRBV14 with TRBJ2-7; D is undetermined. Germline-derived CDR1 and CDR2 are SGHDN and FVKESK. V lost 1 base to trimming and J lost 3 bases, with 10 bases between them. The CDR3 totals 14 residues. The CDR3 loop reads CASSQGSVIYEQYF. The DNA for the CDR3 is TGTGCCAGCAGCCAAGGGTCAGTAATCTACGAGCAGTACTTC.

This clone has ten or more counts. This rearrangement joins TRBV7-8 to TRBJ2-7, with 9 bases aligning to TRBD1. The V segment lost 0 bases and the J segment 6 bases; nucleotides outside the gene matches: 9. Germline-derived CDR1 and CDR2 are SGHVS and FQNEAQ. The CDR3 has 16 amino acids. The CDR3 DNA reads TGTGCCAGCAGCTTAGCCACAGGACAGGGGAAGGTCGAGCAGTACTTC. Its protein is CASSLATGQGKVEQYF.

This clone has a count of ten or more. The rearrangement links TRBV19 to TRBJ2-7, with D tentatively TRBD2 (5 bases). The CDR3 has 13 residues. V lost 5 bases to trimming and J lost 6 bases, with 14 bases between them. The germline gives CDR1 LNHDA, CDR2 SQIVND (reference sequence). The CDR3 region is CASSWGPGSEQYF. The CDR3 DNA reads as TGTGCCAGTAGTTGGGGTCCGGGGTCCGAGCAGTACTTC.

Comments on this clone: A single base separates this from a much larger clone, so it may be a read error. The rearrangement uses TRBV29-1 and TRBJ2-1, with 8 bases that match TRBD1. Germline-derived CDR1 and CDR2 are SQVTM and ANQGSEA. V lost 8 bases, J lost 9 bases, and 15 bases stayed unmatched. CDR3 size: 14 residues. CDR3 coding DNA: TGCAGCTTTGGAGGAGGCAGGGGGCGGGTTGAGCAGTTCTTC. This codes for CSFGGGRGRVEQFF.

There are many counts of this clone. This rearrangement joins TRBV20-1 to TRBJ2-3, with 9 nucleotides matching TRBD1. The CDR3 is made up of 12 amino acids. The germline gives CDR1 DFQATT, CDR2 SNEGSKA (reference sequence). The ends lost 7 bases at V and 4 bases at J; junction bases unmatched: 3. The CDR3 region is CSEGQGSDTQYF. DNA for the CDR3: TGCAGTGAAGGACAGGGGTCAGATACGCAGTATTTT.

This clone has a count of ten or more. The rearrangement uses TRBV14 and TRBJ1-2; 7 nucleotides align to TRBD1. V shed 1 base and J 14 bases; nucleotides not matched to a gene: 4. The CDR3 runs 11 residues. Germline CDR1 reads SGHDN; CDR2 reads FVKESK. The CDR3 protein is CASSQVGQLTF. CDR3 DNA sequence: TGTGCCAGCAGCCAAGTGGGACAGCTTACCTTC.

This clone showed up many times. J is TRBJ2-7 and V is TRBV11-2; D uncertain. The ends were cut back, 1 base at V and 7 bases at J, with 8 bases in the middle. The CDR3 consists of 12 residues. Germline CDR1 SGHAT, CDR2 FQNNGV. CDR3 coding DNA: TGTGCCAGCAGCTTAGGCGTAGAAGAGCAGTACTTC. Translation: CASSLGVEEQYF.

This chain links TRBV20-1 with TRBJ1-5; unclear D gene. V gave up 3 bases and J gave up 5 bases, with 11 bases separating them. This CDR3 is 13 amino acids long. CDR1 is DFQATT, CDR2 SNEGSKA, per germline (reference sequence). The CDR3 region has the DNA TGCAGTGCTAGTCTCGCTGGCGATCAGCCCCAGCATTTT. Its protein is CSASLAGDQPQHF.

This clone has ten or more counts. The chain recombines TRBV7-2 with TRBJ2-2; D is ambiguous. Germline CDR1 is SGHTA and CDR2 is FQGNSA. The V gene lost 3 bases and the J gene lost 1 base, with 0 bases spanning the gap. The CDR3 extends over 12 amino acids. CDR3 in amino acids: CASSLNTGELFF. The DNA of the CDR3 is TGTGCCAGCAGCTTGAACACCGGGGAGCTGTTTTTT.

This clone is a singleton in its sample. One end of the junction does not line up with germline, which may come from a read error. This specimen includes other DNA sequences encoding the same CDR3. The rearrangement uses TRBV27 and TRBJ1-1; weak D call: TRBD1 (5 bases). The CDR3 loop spans 15 amino acids. CDR1 and CDR2 (germline): MNHEY, SMNVEV (reference sequence). CDR3 residues: CASSLFGSRVTEAFF. In DNA, the CDR3 is TGCGCCAGCAGTTTATTCGGTTCCAGGGTCACTGAAGCTTTCTTT.

This clone was seen many times. CDR3 DNA: TGCAGTGCTAGAGCCATCCTAGTGGCAGGAGCTAGCACAGATACGCAGTATTTT. Encoded protein: CSARAILVAGASTDTQYF. This sequence joins TRBV20-1 and TRBJ2-3; D is ambiguous. Germline lookup yields CDR1 DFQATT and CDR2 SNEGSKA (reference sequence). The CDR3 has 18 residues. Between the trimmed V and J ends, which lost 1 base and 0 bases, there was a span of 20 bases.

This clone has a handful of counts. The chain is built from TRBV6-1 and TRBJ2-7; D possibly corresponds to TRBD1 (6 bases). This CDR3 comprises 16 residues. Trimming cost V 4 bases and J 2 bases, with 18 bases left between them. Germline assignment: CDR1 MNHNS and CDR2 SASEGT. CDR3 sequence: CASSALQGLRAYEQYV. The CDR3 coding sequence is TGTGCCAGCAGTGCCCTACAGGGATTACGAGCCTACGAGCAGTACGTC.

The table lists this clone with many counts. The J gene is TRBJ1-1, the V gene TRBV19, with D tentatively TRBD1 (5 bases). V shed 5 bases and J shed 10 bases, with 11 bases lying between them. CDR1 and CDR2 (germline): LNHDA, SQIVND (reference sequence). There are 11 residues in the CDR3. CDR3 nucleotides: TGTGCCAGTAGTGAGGGGTTGAGAGCTTTCTTT. It encodes CASSEGLRAFF.

This clone was counted many times. The chain carries TRBV6-2 or TRBV6-3 and TRBJ1-1; D call uncertain. The CDR3 runs to 13 residues. Germline CDR1 is MNHEY and CDR2 is SVGEGT. Trimming pared 6 bases from V and 2 bases from J, leaving 10 bases between. The CDR3 reads CASRSDDNTEAFF. CDR3 sequence (DNA): TGTGCCAGCAGATCGGACGATAACACTGAAGCTTTCTTT.

The chain employs TRBV20-1 and TRBJ2-1; possibly TRBD1 for D (6 bases). Germline assignment: CDR1 DFQATT and CDR2 SNEGSKA (reference sequence). V lost 5 bases and J lost 7, with 18 bases in between. CDR3 length: 14 amino acids. The CDR3 DNA sequence: TGCAGTGCTGAGGTTCCCACAGGGAGAAATGAGCAGTTCTTC. This encodes CSAEVPTGRNEQFF.